A selection of T cell receptor beta chains follows, all from one sample in a study of PD-L1 blockade in urothelial cancer. TCRdb keeps only in-frame clones here, not all; method: immunoSEQ multiplex PCR. The table has more than 15,000 clones, approximately 91% seen once. The starting material was PBMCs, obtained around atezolizumab (anti-PD-L1) treatment. These receptors all stem from a man aged 65-85 years with urothelial cancer. Both conserved end residues are part of each CDR3. The D gene is left open where the match is weak. Clone size is not always given. Where it is, it says once, few, many or a class for expanded clones.

v_gene	d_gene	abundance	j_gene	CDR3nt	CDR3aa
TRBV7-9	.	.	TRBJ2-1	TGTGCCAGCAGCCCAGGGGCAAGGGATGGGACGCAGTTCTTC	CASSPGARDGTQFF
TRBV5-1	.	.	TRBJ1-6	TGCGCCAGCAGCTTGAATCAGGGGAGTTATAATTCACCCCTCCACTTT	CASSLNQGSYNSPLHF
TRBV19	.	.	TRBJ1-1	TGTGCCAGTCACCCCAAACAGGGTATCATGAACACTGAAGCTTTCTTT	CASHPKQGIMNTEAFF
TRBV6-6	TRBD2	.	TRBJ2-7	TGTGCCAGCAAGCGGGACTTCTCAATCTCCTACGAGCAGTACTTC	CASKRDFSISYEQYF
TRBV10-1	TRBD1	.	TRBJ2-4	TGCGCCAGCAGTGAAGGGACAGGGGGCTCTATTATGGCCAAAAACATTCAGTACTTC	CASSEGTGGSIMAKNIQYF
TRBV2	.	.	TRBJ1-2	TGTGCCAGCAGTGATCGCGTAACGGAGGGCTACACCTTC	CASSDRVTEGYTF
TRBV2	.	.	TRBJ2-7	TGTGCCAGCAGTGAAGGGGGGGGGCAGACCTACGAGCAGTACTTC	CASSEGGGQTYEQYF
TRBV7-9	.	.	TRBJ2-1	TGTGCCAGCAGCTTAGGAGACACCGAGCAGTTCTTC	CASSLGDTEQFF
TRBV30	.	once	TRBJ2-5	TGTGCCTGGGGCCAAACAGGGTCGGAGACCCAGTACTTC	CAWGQTGSETQYF
TRBV27	.	.	TRBJ1-4	TGTGCCAGCAGGGTGGGGGGGTCAAATGAAAAACTGTTTTTT	CASRVGGSNEKLFF
TRBV5-1	.	.	TRBJ1-6	TGCGCCAGCAGCTTGTGGTCTCCGAGCTCCTATAATTCACCCCTCCACTTT	CASSLWSPSSYNSPLHF
TRBV25-1	.	.	TRBJ1-4	TGTGCCAGCAGTGAATGGAGTCCGATGATCCGAAATGAAAAACTGTTTTTT	CASSEWSPMIRNEKLFF
TRBV28	.	once	TRBJ1-1	TGTGCCAGCAGTTTAGGGGGCAGGGTATGGACTGAAGCTTTCTTT	CASSLGGRVWTEAFF
TRBV18	TRBD1	.	TRBJ1-4	TGTGCCAGCTCCGGGGACAGCGGTGAAAAACTGTTTTTT	CASSGDSGEKLFF
TRBV5-4	.	.	TRBJ2-5	TGTGCCAGCAGCCCACCCCCGGGGACTTACCAAGAGACCCAGTACTTC	CASSPPPGTYQETQYF
TRBV27	TRBD2	.	TRBJ2-2	TGTGCCAGCAGTGCCGGACTAGCGGACCCCCCTTTCACCGGGGAGCTGTTTTTT	CASSAGLADPPFTGELFF
TRBV5-1	.	.	TRBJ2-2	TGCGCCAGCAGACCCCTCTCGGCGGGTATTTTGGGCACCGGGGAGCTGTTTTTT	CASRPLSAGILGTGELFF
TRBV5-1	.	once	TRBJ1-1	TGCGCCAGCAGAAAGGACAGCCTGAACACTGAAGCTTTCTTT	CASRKDSLNTEAFF
TRBV30	.	.	TRBJ1-6	TGTGCCTGGAGTGTACCCCCCTCAGGTTCACCCCTCCACTTT	CAWSVPPSGSPLHF
TRBV6-5	TRBD1	few	TRBJ1-2	TGTGCCAGCAGTTACTCTCGTACAGGGGGCGGCTATGGCTACACCTTC	CASSYSRTGGGYGYTF
TRBV2	TRBD1	few	TRBJ1-6	TGTGCCAGCAGGCTTCAAATGGGGACAGGGGATAATTCACCCCTCCACTTT	CASRLQMGTGDNSPLHF
TRBV11-2	.	.	TRBJ1-2	TGTGCCAGCAGCGTGGACAGAGGCAATGGCTACACCTTC	CASSVDRGNGYTF
TRBV28	.	.	TRBJ1-4	TGTGCCAGCACCCCTAGCGGGGCGGGGAATGATGAAAAACTGTTTTTT	CASTPSGAGNDEKLFF
TRBV5-6	TRBD2	.	TRBJ2-3	TGTGCCAGCAGTGCCCGAGGACTAGCGGGGGATAGGAGCACAGATACGCAGTATTTT	CASSARGLAGDRSTDTQYF
TRBV6-1	TRBD2	.	TRBJ2-7	TGTGCCAGCAGTTCCGGGCCGGGGGGGCGTGAGCAGTACTTC	CASSSGPGGREQYF
TRBV4-1	.	once	TRBJ1-2	TGCGCCAGCAGCCAAGATCGTTCCAGGGTGTGGGGCTACACCTTC	CASSQDRSRVWGYTF
TRBV29-1	TRBD1	.	TRBJ2-3	TGCAGCGTTGAATGGACAGGGGGGGCAGATACGCAGTATTTT	CSVEWTGGADTQYF
TRBV10-3	.	.	TRBJ2-2	TGTGCCATCAGGGAGACAGATATGAACACCGGGGAGCTGTTTTTT	CAIRETDMNTGELFF
TRBV29-1	.	.	TRBJ1-1	TGCAGCGTTGAGATACACCTGAACACTGAAGCTTTCTTT	CSVEIHLNTEAFF
TRBV20-1	.	.	TRBJ2-5	TGCAGTGCTGGGAGCGGAGAGACCCAGTACTTC	CSAGSGETQYF
TRBV5-6	.	.	TRBJ2-7	TGTGCCAGCAGCTTGACCTACAGGGATGAGGCCGAGCAGTACTTC	CASSLTYRDEAEQYF
TRBV7-2	TRBD1	few	TRBJ2-5	TGTGCCAGCAGCGGGACAGGGGGCGTAAAGACCCAGTACTTC	CASSGTGGVKTQYF
TRBV6-5	TRBD2	.	TRBJ2-7	TGTGCCAGCAAGACTGCGACTAGCGGGACCTACGAGCAGTACTTC	CASKTATSGTYEQYF
TRBV5-1	.	.	TRBJ1-4	TGCGCCAGCAGCCTATGGGGAGCGACTAATGAAAAACTGTTTTTT	CASSLWGATNEKLFF
TRBV5-1	.	.	TRBJ1-5	TGCGCCAGCAGCTTGGTGGCGGGCGGGGGTCAGCCCCAGCATTTT	CASSLVAGGGQPQHF
TRBV2	.	.	TRBJ2-7	TGTGCCAGCAGCCAAGACGGGAGAGTCCACGAGCAGTACTTC	CASSQDGRVHEQYF
TRBV5-1	TRBD1	.	TRBJ2-7	TGCGCCAGCAGCACCCGGGACAGGGTCGTAAACGAGCAGTACTTC	CASSTRDRVVNEQYF
TRBV2	.	few	TRBJ1-2	TGTGCCAGCAGTGCCGCGACAGTTGGCTACACCTTC	CASSAATVGYTF
TRBV11-2	.	.	TRBJ1-2	TGTGCCAGCAGCGCACGACTCCAGGGATCAGTTGGCTACACCTTC	CASSARLQGSVGYTF
TRBV5-4	.	.	TRBJ1-2	TGTGCCAGCAATTTGGGAGGGGCCTATGGCTACACCTTC	CASNLGGAYGYTF
TRBV11-3	.	once	TRBJ2-5	TGTGCCAGCAGCTTAGGATCGCAGGCCCAAGAGACCCAGTACTTC	CASSLGSQAQETQYF